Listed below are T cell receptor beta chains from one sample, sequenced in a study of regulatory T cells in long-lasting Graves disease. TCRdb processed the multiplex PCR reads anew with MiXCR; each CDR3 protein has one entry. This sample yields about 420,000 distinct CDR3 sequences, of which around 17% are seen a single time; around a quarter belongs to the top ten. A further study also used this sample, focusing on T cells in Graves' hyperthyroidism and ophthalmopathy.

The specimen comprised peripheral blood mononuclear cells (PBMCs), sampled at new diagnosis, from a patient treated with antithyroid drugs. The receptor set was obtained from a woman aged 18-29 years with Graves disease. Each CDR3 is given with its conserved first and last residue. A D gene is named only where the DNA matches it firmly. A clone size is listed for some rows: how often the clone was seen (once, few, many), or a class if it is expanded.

CDR3: CATRVVAGIINEQFF; DNA: TGTGCCACCCGGGTGGTAGCGGGAATTATCAATGAGCAGTTCTTC; size: .; V: TRBV2; D: TRBD2; J: TRBJ2-1
CDR3: CASSETLLAGGLRELFF; DNA: TGCGCCAGCAGTGAAACCCTACTAGCGGGAGGGCTCCGGGAGCTGTTTTTT; size: .; V: TRBV10-2; D: TRBD2; J: TRBJ2-2
CDR3: CATSGTFGLREDEQYF; DNA: TGTGCCACCAGCGGAACCTTTGGACTCAGGGAGGACGAGCAGTACTTC; size: .; V: TRBV15; D: .; J: TRBJ2-7
CDR3: CAWSVGHTYNEQFF; DNA: TGTGCCTGGAGTGTTGGGCACACCTACAATGAGCAGTTCTTC; size: few; V: TRBV30; D: .; J: TRBJ2-1
CDR3: CATALYNEQFF; DNA: TGTGCGACAGCCCTCTACAATGAGCAGTTCTTC; size: many; V: TRBV27; D: .; J: TRBJ2-1
CDR3: CASSLEPTGELFF; DNA: TGTGCCAGCAGTCTAGAGCCCACCGGGGAGCTGTTTTTT; size: .; V: TRBV6-1; D: .; J: TRBJ2-2
CDR3: CASTSPGLAGVNEQFF; DNA: TGTGCCAGCACCTCACCGGGACTAGCGGGAGTCAATGAGCAGTTCTTC; size: once; V: TRBV27; D: TRBD2; J: TRBJ2-1
CDR3: CASSLRLTGFEQYF; DNA: TGTGCCAGCAGTTTAAGGCTAACGGGGTTTGAGCAGTACTTC; size: many; V: TRBV28; D: .; J: TRBJ2-7
CDR3: CASSIAQFKNTGELFF; DNA: TGTGCCAGTAGTATTGCCCAGTTCAAGAACACCGGGGAGCTGTTTTTT; size: few; V: TRBV19; D: .; J: TRBJ2-2
CDR3: CASSPERRDTKETQYF; DNA: TGTGCCAGCTCACCCGAACGCCGGGACACGAAAGAGACCCAGTACTTC; size: many; V: TRBV18; D: .; J: TRBJ2-5
CDR3: CASSPPHGLAGDDTQYF; DNA: TGTGCCAGCAGCCCGCCACATGGACTAGCGGGAGATGATACGCAGTATTTT; size: many; V: TRBV3-1; D: TRBD2; J: TRBJ2-3
CDR3: CASSLSRLARNIQYF; DNA: TGTGCCAGCAGCTTATCTCGTCTAGCCCGGAACATTCAGTACTTC; size: many; V: TRBV11-2; D: .; J: TRBJ2-4
CDR3: CASTLRASGIPSSYEQYF; DNA: TGTGCCAGCACACTCCGGGCTAGCGGGATCCCAAGCTCCTACGAGCAGTACTTC; size: .; V: TRBV7-2; D: TRBD2; J: TRBJ2-7
CDR3: CASSFPQGKENEQFF; DNA: TGTGCCAGCAGTTTTCCGCAGGGAAAGGAGAATGAGCAGTTCTTC; size: many; V: TRBV28; D: .; J: TRBJ2-1
CDR3: CSARDYSTTSGSNEQFF; DNA: TGCAGTGCTAGAGATTATTCCACAACTAGCGGGAGCAATGAGCAGTTCTTC; size: few; V: TRBV20-1; D: TRBD2; J: TRBJ2-1
CDR3: CASRHAGGVTGELFF; DNA: TGTGCCAGCAGGCATGCGGGGGGGGTCACCGGGGAGCTGTTTTTT; size: few; V: TRBV12-3/TRBV12-4; D: TRBD2; J: TRBJ2-2
CDR3: CASSSDREEAFF; DNA: TGTGCCAGCAGCTCCGACCGGGAAGAAGCTTTCTTT; size: .; V: TRBV7-6; D: .; J: TRBJ1-1
CDR3: CASRPIAGGSYLYNEQFF; DNA: TGTGCCAGCAGGCCCATAGCAGGAGGGAGCTACCTTTACAATGAGCAGTTCTTC; size: .; V: TRBV6-2/TRBV6-3; D: .; J: TRBJ2-1
CDR3: CASSFRAAGGPFGTDTQYF; DNA: TGTGCCAGCAGCTTCAGGGCAGCGGGAGGGCCTTTCGGCACAGATACGCAGTATTTT; size: .; V: TRBV7-2; D: TRBD2; J: TRBJ2-3
CDR3: CASSLVLAGTDTQYF; DNA: TGTGCCAGCAGCTTAGTACTAGCGGGAACAGATACGCAGTATTTT; size: few; V: TRBV7-3; D: TRBD2; J: TRBJ2-3
CDR3: CASKKNLAGAYNEQFF; DNA: TGTGCCAGCAAAAAGAATCTAGCGGGAGCCTACAATGAGCAGTTCTTC; size: few; V: TRBV6-1; D: TRBD2; J: TRBJ2-1
CDR3: CASSQDDSQETQYF; DNA: TGCGCCAGCAGCCAAGATGACAGTCAAGAGACCCAGTACTTC; size: many; V: TRBV4-3; D: .; J: TRBJ2-5
CDR3: CASSSENDRGPYEQYF; DNA: TGTGCCAGCAGCTCTGAAAACGACAGGGGCCCCTACGAGCAGTACTTC; size: .; V: TRBV13; D: TRBD1; J: TRBJ2-7
CDR3: CASSSYPAGTEETQYF; DNA: TGTGCCAGCAGCTCCTACCCGGCGGGGACGGAAGAGACCCAGTACTTC; size: many; V: TRBV11-2; D: .; J: TRBJ2-5
CDR3: CASSTLAGNHEQYF; DNA: TGTGCCAGCAGCACACTAGCGGGTAACCACGAGCAGTACTTC; size: many; V: TRBV3-1; D: TRBD2; J: TRBJ2-7
CDR3: CSAPTDRYNEQFF; DNA: TGCAGCGCCCCTACCGACAGGTACAATGAGCAGTTCTTC; size: many; V: TRBV29-1; D: .; J: TRBJ2-1
CDR3: CASSGKGQGKSYEQYF; DNA: TGTGCCAGCAGTGGCAAGGGACAGGGGAAGTCCTACGAGCAGTACTTC; size: many; V: TRBV12-3/TRBV12-4; D: TRBD1; J: TRBJ2-7
CDR3: CASSPGLADLKTQYF; DNA: TGTGCCAGCAGCCCGGGACTAGCGGATCTGAAGACCCAGTACTTC; size: few; V: TRBV11-2; D: TRBD2; J: TRBJ2-5
CDR3: CASTLLAGGLGEQFF; DNA: TGTGCCAGCACCCTACTAGCGGGAGGACTAGGTGAGCAGTTCTTC; size: many; V: TRBV7-9; D: TRBD2; J: TRBJ2-1
CDR3: CASSWGAPTGELFF; DNA: TGTGCCAGCAGTTGGGGGGCACCCACCGGGGAGCTGTTTTTT; size: many; V: TRBV6-9; D: .; J: TRBJ2-2
CDR3: CASSPIRGKETQYF; DNA: TGTGCCAGCTCACCAATTCGGGGAAAAGAGACCCAGTACTTC; size: .; V: TRBV18; D: .; J: TRBJ2-5
CDR3: CASSFRQDQPKYF; DNA: TGTGCCAGCAGTTTCCGGCAGGATCAACCAAAGTACTTC; size: many; V: TRBV12-3/TRBV12-4; D: .; J: TRBJ2-5
CDR3: CASSPDSYNEQFF; DNA: TGTGCCAGCAGCCCGGACTCATACAATGAGCAGTTCTTC; size: many; V: TRBV27; D: .; J: TRBJ2-1
CDR3: CASSSVAAYNSPLHF; DNA: TGTGCCAGCAGTTCAGTCGCAGCCTATAATTCACCCCTCCACTTT; size: many; V: TRBV27; D: .; J: TRBJ1-6
CDR3: CSAILRVSNQPQHF; DNA: TGCAGTGCTATACTGAGGGTTAGCAATCAGCCCCAGCATTTT; size: few; V: TRBV20-1; D: .; J: TRBJ1-5
CDR3: CASSSLQGAEFYGYTF; DNA: TGTGCCAGCAGCTCCCTCCAGGGTGCCGAATTCTATGGCTACACCTTC; size: few; V: TRBV7-9; D: .; J: TRBJ1-2
CDR3: CASSFVQGLYEQYF; DNA: TGTGCCAGCAGTTTTGTACAGGGGCTCTACGAGCAGTACTTC; size: many; V: TRBV12-3/TRBV12-4; D: TRBD1; J: TRBJ2-7
CDR3: CSASLIGGRANYEQYF; DNA: TGCAGTGCTTCCCTCATTGGCGGGAGGGCCAACTACGAGCAGTACTTC; size: many; V: TRBV20-1; D: TRBD2; J: TRBJ2-7
CDR3: CSAGDRDIYGYTF; DNA: TGCAGTGCTGGGGACAGGGATATCTATGGCTACACCTTC; size: .; V: TRBV20-1; D: TRBD1; J: TRBJ1-2
CDR3: CSVEWTGVHEQYF; DNA: TGCAGCGTTGAATGGACAGGGGTCCACGAGCAGTACTTC; size: many; V: TRBV29-1; D: TRBD1; J: TRBJ2-7
CDR3: CASTGTGIQETQYF; DNA: TGTGCCAGCACCGGGACAGGGATCCAAGAGACCCAGTACTTC; size: many; V: TRBV6-1; D: TRBD1; J: TRBJ2-5
CDR3: CASSDLALTYEQYF; DNA: TGTGCCAGCAGTGATCTCGCTCTTACCTACGAGCAGTACTTC; size: .; V: TRBV2; D: .; J: TRBJ2-7
CDR3: CATSSGRGSYNEQFF; DNA: TGTGCCACCAGCAGCGGGAGGGGCTCCTACAATGAGCAGTTCTTC; size: many; V: TRBV15; D: TRBD2; J: TRBJ2-1
CDR3: CASSRDRGVEAFF; DNA: TGTGCCAGCAGTAGGGACAGGGGTGTGGAAGCTTTCTTT; size: .; V: TRBV3-1; D: TRBD1; J: TRBJ1-1